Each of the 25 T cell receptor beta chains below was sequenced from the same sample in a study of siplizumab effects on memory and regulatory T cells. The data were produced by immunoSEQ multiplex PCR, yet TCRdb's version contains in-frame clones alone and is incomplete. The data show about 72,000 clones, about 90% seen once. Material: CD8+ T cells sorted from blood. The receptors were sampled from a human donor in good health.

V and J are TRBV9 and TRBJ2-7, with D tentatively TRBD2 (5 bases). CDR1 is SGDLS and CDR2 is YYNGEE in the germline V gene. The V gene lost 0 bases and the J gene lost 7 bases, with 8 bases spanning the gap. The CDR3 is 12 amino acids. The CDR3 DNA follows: TGTGCCAGCAGCGTAGACGGGAATGAGCAGTACTTC. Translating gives CASSVDGNEQYF.

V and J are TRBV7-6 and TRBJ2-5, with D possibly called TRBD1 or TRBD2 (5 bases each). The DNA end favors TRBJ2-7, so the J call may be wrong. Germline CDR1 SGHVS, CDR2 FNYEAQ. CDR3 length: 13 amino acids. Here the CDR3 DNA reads TGTGCCAGCAGCTTGGGGACCGATAACGAGCAGTACTTC. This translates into CASSLGTDNEQYF.

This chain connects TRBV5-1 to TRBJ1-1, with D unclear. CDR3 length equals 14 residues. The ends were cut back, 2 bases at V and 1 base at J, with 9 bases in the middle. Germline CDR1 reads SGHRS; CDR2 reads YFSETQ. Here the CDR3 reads CASSFEHPNTEAFF. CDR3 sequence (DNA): TGCGCCAGCAGCTTCGAACACCCGAACACTGAAGCTTTCTTT. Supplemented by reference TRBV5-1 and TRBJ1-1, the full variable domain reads KAGVTQTPRYLIKTRGQQVTLSCSPISGHRSVSWYQQTPGQGLQFLFEYFSETQRNKGNFPGRFSGRQFSNSRSEMNVSTLELGDSALYLCASSFEHPNTEAFFGQGTRLTVV.

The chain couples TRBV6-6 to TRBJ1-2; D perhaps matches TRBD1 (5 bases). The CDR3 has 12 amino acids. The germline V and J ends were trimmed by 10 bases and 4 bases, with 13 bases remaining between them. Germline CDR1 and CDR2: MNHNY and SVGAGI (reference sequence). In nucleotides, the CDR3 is TGTGCCATCGGGGGGAAATTCTATGGCTACACCTTC. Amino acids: CAIGGKFYGYTF.

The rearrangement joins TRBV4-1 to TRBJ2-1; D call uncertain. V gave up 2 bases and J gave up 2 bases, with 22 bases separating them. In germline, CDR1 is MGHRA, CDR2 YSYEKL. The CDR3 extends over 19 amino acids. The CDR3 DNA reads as TGCGCCAGCAGCCAAATTACTTTCCGCAATCATTCCCCCTACAATGAGCAGTTCTTC. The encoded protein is CASSQITFRNHSPYNEQFF.

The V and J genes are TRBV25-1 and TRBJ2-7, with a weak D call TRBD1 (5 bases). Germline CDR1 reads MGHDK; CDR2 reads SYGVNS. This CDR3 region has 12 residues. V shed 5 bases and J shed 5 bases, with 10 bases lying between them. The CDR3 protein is CASSRGFDEQYF. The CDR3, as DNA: TGTGCCAGCAGTAGGGGTTTCGACGAGCAGTACTTC.

CDR3 sequence reads: CSAQIPSGYEQYF. The CDR3, as DNA: TGCAGCGCACAGATACCCTCCGGATACGAGCAGTACTTC. The V and J genes are TRBV29-1 and TRBJ2-7; D unresolved. The V gene's germline CDR1 is SQVTM and CDR2 ANQGSEA. The CDR3 spans 13 residues. Trimming pared 7 bases from V and 4 bases from J, leaving 17 bases between.

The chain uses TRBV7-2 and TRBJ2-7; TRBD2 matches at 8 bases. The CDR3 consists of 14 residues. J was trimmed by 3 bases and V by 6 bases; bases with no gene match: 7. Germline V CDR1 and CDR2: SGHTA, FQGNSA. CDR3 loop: CASSDPGLDYEQYF. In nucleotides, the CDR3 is TGTGCCAGCAGTGACCCGGGACTAGACTACGAGCAGTACTTC.

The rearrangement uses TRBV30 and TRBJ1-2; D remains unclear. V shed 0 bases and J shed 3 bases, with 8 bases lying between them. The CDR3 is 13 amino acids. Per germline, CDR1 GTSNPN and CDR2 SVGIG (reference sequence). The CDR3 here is CAWSVDRDYGYTF. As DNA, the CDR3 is TGTGCCTGGAGTGTTGATAGGGACTATGGCTACACCTTC.

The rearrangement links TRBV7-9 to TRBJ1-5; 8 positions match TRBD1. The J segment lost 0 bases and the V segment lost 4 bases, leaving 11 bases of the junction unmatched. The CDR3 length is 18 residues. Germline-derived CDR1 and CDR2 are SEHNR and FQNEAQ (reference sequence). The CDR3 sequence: CASSSTPTGGDSNQPQHF. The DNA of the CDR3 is TGTGCCAGCAGCTCGACCCCAACAGGGGGGGATAGCAATCAGCCCCAGCATTTT.

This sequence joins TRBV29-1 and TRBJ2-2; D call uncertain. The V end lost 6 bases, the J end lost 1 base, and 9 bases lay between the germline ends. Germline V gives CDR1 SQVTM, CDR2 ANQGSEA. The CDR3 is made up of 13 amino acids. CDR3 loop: CSVPEMNTGELFF. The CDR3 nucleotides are TGCAGCGTCCCGGAGATGAACACCGGGGAGCTGTTTTTT.

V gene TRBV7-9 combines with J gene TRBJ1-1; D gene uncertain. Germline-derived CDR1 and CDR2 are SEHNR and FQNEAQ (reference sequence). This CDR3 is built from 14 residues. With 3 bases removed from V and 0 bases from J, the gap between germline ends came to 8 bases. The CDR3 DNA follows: TGTGCCAGCAGCTTGGCATCGATGAACACTGAAGCTTTCTTT. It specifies CASSLASMNTEAFF.

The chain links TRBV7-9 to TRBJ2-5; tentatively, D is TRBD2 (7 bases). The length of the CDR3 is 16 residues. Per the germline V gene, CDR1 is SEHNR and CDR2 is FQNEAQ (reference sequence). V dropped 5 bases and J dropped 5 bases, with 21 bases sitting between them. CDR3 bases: TGTGCCAGCAGCCCCCCTGGGGGAGAGGGGGGGGAGACCCAGTACTTC. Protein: CASSPPGGEGGETQYF.

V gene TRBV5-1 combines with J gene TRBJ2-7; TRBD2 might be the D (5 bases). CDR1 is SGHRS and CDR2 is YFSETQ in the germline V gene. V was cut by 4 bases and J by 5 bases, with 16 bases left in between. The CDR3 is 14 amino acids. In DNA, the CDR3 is TGCGCCAGCAGCCCAGACTCGACGGGGAACGAGCAGTACTTC. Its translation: CASSPDSTGNEQYF.

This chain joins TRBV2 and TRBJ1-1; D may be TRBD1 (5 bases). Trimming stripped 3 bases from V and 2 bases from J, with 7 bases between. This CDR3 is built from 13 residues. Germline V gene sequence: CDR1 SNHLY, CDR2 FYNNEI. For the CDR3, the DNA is TGTGCCAGCAGTGAGGGGCCAAACACTGAAGCTTTCTTT. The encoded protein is CASSEGPNTEAFF.

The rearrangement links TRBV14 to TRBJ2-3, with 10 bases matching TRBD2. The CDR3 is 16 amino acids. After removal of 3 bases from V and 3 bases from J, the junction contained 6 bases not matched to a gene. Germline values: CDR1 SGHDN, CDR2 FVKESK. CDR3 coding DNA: TGTGCCAGCAGCCAGGAGCCGGGACTAGCGACAGATACGCAGTATTTT. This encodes CASSQEPGLATDTQYF.

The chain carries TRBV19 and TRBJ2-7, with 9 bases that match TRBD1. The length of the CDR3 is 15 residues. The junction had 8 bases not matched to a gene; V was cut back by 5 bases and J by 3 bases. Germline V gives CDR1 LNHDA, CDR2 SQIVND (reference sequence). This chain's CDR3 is CASSAGTGLYYEQYF. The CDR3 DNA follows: TGTGCCAGTAGTGCTGGGACAGGGTTATACTACGAGCAGTACTTC. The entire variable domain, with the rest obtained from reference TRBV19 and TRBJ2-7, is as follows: DGGITQSPKYLFRKEGQNVTLSCEQNLNHDAMYWYRQDPGQGLRLIYYSQIVNDFQKGDIAEGYSVSREKKESFPLTVTSAQKNPTAFYLCASSAGTGLYYEQYFGPGTRLTVT.

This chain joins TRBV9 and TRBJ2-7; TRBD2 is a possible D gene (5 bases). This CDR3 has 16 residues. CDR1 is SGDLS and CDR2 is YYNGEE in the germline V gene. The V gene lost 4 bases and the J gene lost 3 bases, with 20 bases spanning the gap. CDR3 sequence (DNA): TGTGCCAGCAGCTCCGATCCGGGATTATCCATCTACGAGCAGTACTTC. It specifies CASSSDPGLSIYEQYF.

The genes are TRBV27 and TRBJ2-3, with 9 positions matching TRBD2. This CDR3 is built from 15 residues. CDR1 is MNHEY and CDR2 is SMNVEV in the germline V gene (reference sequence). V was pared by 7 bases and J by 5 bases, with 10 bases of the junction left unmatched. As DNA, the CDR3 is TGTGCCAGCATTAGTGTTAGCGGGAGCGGAGATACGCAGTATTTT. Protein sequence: CASISVSGSGDTQYF.

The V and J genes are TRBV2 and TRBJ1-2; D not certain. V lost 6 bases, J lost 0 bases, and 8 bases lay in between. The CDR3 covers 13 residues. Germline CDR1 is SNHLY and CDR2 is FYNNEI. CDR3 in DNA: TGTGCCAGCAGATCTGCAGCTAACTATGGCTACACCTTC. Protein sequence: CASRSAANYGYTF.

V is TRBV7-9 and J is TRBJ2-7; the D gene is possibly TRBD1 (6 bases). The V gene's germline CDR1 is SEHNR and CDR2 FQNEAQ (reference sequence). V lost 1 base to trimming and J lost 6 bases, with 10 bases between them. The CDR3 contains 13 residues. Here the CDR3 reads CASSLVQGSEQYF. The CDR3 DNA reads TGTGCCAGCAGCTTAGTCCAGGGGAGCGAGCAGTACTTC.

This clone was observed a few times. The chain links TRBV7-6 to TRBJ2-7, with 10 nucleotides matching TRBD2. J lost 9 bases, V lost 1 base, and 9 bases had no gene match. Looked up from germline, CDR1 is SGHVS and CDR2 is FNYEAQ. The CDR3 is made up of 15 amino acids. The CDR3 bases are TGTGCCAGCAGCTTAGTAGGTCTAGCGGGAGAGAGGCAGTACTTC. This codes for CASSLVGLAGERQYF.

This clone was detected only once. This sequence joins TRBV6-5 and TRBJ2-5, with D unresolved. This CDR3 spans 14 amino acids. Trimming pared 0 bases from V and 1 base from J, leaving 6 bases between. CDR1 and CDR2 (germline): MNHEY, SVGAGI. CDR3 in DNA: TGTGCCAGCAGTTACTCTTCCTTCCAAGAGACCCAGTACTTC. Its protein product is CASSYSSFQETQYF.

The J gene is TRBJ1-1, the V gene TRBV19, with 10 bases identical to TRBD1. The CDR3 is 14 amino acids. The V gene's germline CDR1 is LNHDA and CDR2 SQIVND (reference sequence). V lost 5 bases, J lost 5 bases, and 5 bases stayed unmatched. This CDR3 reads CASSAGTGVTEAFF. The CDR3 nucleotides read TGTGCCAGTAGTGCCGGGACAGGGGTTACTGAAGCTTTCTTT.

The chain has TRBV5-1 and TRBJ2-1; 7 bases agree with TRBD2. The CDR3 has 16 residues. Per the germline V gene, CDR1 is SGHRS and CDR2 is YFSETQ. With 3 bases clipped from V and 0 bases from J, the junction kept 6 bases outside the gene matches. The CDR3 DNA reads TGCGCCAGCAGCTGGCTAGCGGAACGCTCCTACAATGAGCAGTTCTTC. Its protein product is CASSWLAERSYNEQFF.